This T cell receptor beta chain emerged from a study of CD8+ T cells in alopecia areata. Treatment noted: oral pan-JAK inhibitor, 5-10 mg twice daily. Germline V CDR1 and CDR2: SGHNT, YYREEE (reference sequence). This CDR3 is 16 amino acids long. V shed 0 bases and J 2 bases; nucleotides not matched to a gene: 4. As the sequencing template, cDNA was produced by extracting RNA and reverse transcribing it. Data came from immunoSEQ multiplex PCR; TCRdb stores just in-frame clones and leaves some out. The table has about 180,000 clones, around 49% seen once; the top ten hold about 9.4%. The chain combines TRBV5-4 with TRBJ2-4; 8 bases fit TRBD2. This receptor was obtained from a human donor with alopecia areata. The sequencing used CD8+ T cells sorted from blood, collected around week 52, from a patient treated with tofacitinib. The chain's CDR3 is CASSLALAGSKNIQYF. In DNA, the CDR3 is TGTGCCAGCAGCTTGGCCCTAGCGGGCTCCAAAAACATTCAGTACTTC.